This TCR beta chain was obtained from a study of CD8+CD57+ T cells in acquired aplastic anemia. This clonotype was seen once. The antigen is unknown. It was genomic DNA that served as the template for profiling TCR beta VDJ and CDR3. TCRdb ran MiXCR on the reads and lists one entry per CDR3 protein. The sample yields around 290,000 distinct CDR3 sequences, 45% to 65% seen once. Study results and limitations: Patients and healthy controls showed no significant CD8+ Simpson's diversity difference.

The V and J ends lost 9 bases and 3 bases respectively, with 24 bases between them. Germline CDR1 and CDR2: MRHNA and SNTAGT. The CDR3 extends over 16 amino acids. Selection for sequencing was limited to patients who had shown CD8+CD57+ cell expansion by flow cytometry. This clonotype was sampled from a human donor with aplastic anemia. The sample taken for sequencing was sorted CD4+, CD8+, or CD8+CD57+ T cells (not recorded which) from PBMCs. V is TRBV6-4 and J is TRBJ2-7; D may correspond to TRBD1 or TRBD2 (5 bases each). The CDR3 region is CARHQGRLELGYEQYF. The CDR3 coding sequence is TGTGCCAGGCACCAGGGCCGGCTAGAACTAGGCTACGAGCAGTACTTC.